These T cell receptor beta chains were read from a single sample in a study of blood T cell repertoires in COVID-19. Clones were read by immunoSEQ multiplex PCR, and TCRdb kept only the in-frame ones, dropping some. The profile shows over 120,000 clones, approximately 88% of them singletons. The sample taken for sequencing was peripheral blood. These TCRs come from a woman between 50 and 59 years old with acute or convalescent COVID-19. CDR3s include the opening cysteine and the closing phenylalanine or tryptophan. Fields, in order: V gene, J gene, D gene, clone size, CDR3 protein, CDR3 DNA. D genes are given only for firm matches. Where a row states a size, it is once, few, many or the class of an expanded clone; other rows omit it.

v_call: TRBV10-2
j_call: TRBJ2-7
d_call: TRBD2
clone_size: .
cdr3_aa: CASSRDYYEQYF
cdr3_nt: TGCGCCAGCAGTCGGGACTACTACGAGCAGTACTTC

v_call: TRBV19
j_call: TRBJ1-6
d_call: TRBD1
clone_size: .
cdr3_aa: CASSLGQGNSPLHF
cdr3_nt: TGTGCCAGTAGTTTGGGACAGGGGAATTCACCCCTCCACTTT

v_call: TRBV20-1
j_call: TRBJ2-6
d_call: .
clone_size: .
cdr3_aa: CSASSSGDSGANVLTF
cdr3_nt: TGCAGTGCTAGTAGCTCAGGGGATTCTGGGGCCAACGTCCTGACTTTC

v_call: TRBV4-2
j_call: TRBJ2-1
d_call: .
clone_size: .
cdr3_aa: CASSQDEGGRDEQFF
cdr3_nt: TGTGCCAGCAGCCAAGACGAGGGGGGGCGGGATGAGCAGTTCTTC

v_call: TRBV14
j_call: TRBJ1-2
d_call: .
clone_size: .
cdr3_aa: CASSPLRSYGYTF
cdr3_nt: TGTGCCAGCAGCCCTTTGCGATCCTATGGCTACACCTTC

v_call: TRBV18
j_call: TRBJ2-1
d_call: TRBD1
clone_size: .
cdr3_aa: CASSPETGGTYNEQFF
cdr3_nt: TGTGCCAGCTCACCAGAGACAGGGGGGACCTACAATGAGCAGTTCTTC

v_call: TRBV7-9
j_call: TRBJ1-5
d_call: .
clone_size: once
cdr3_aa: CASSPDNTQGYSNQPQHF
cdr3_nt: TGTGCCAGCAGCCCGGATAATACCCAGGGTTATAGCAATCAGCCCCAGCATTTT

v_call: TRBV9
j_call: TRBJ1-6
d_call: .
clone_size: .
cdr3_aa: CASSVDSNSPLHF
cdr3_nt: TGTGCCAGCAGCGTAGACAGTAATTCACCCCTCCACTTT

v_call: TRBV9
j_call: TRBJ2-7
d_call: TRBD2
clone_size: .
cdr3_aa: CASSSQRGGSEQYF
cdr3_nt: TGTGCCAGCAGCTCCCAGCGGGGGGGATCAGAGCAGTACTTC

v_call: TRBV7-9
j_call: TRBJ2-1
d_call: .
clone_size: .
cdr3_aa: CASSWFLEDNNEQFF
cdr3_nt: TGTGCCAGCAGCTGGTTCCTCGAGGACAACAATGAGCAGTTCTTC

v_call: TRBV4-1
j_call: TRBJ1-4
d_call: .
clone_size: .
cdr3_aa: CASSQLGATNEKLFF
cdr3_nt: TGCGCCAGCAGCCAATTAGGGGCAACTAATGAAAAACTGTTTTTT

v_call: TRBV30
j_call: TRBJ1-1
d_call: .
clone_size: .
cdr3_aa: CAWSVTDTEAFF
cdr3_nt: TGTGCCTGGAGTGTTACAGACACTGAAGCTTTCTTT

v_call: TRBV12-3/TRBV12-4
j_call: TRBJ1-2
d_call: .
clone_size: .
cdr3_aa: CASTTDRYGYTF
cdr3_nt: TGTGCCAGCACTACGGACAGATATGGCTACACCTTC

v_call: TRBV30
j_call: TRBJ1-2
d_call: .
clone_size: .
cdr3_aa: CAWVRGVPNYGYTF
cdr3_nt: TGTGCCTGGGTCCGGGGGGTCCCTAACTATGGCTACACCTTC

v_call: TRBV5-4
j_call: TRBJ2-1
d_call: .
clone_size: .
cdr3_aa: CASSLGGDRISNEQFF
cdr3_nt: TGTGCCAGCAGCTTGGGGGGGGACAGAATCTCCAATGAGCAGTTCTTC

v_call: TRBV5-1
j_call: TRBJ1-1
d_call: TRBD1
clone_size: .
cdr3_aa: CASSSPGTGGEAFF
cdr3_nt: TGCGCCAGCAGCTCTCCCGGGACAGGGGGAGAAGCTTTCTTT

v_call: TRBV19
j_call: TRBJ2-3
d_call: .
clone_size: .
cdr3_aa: CASRADKSDTQYF
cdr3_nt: TGTGCCAGTAGGGCGGACAAGTCCGATACGCAGTATTTT

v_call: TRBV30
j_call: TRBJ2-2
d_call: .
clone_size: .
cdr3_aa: CAWKEWSSPHAGELFF
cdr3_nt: TGTGCCTGGAAGGAATGGAGCTCCCCACACGCCGGGGAGCTGTTTTTT

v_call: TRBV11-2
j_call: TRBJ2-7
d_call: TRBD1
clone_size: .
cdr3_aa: CASSLMTGRTNEQYF
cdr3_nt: TGTGCCAGCAGCTTAATGACAGGGCGGACGAACGAGCAGTACTTC

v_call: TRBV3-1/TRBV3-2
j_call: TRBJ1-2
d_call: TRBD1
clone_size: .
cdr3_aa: CASSQGTGAYGYTF
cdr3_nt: TGTGCCAGCAGCCAAGGGACAGGGGCCTATGGCTACACCTTC

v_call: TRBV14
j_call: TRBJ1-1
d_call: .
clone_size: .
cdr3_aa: CASSQGRENTEAFF
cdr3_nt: TGTGCCAGCAGCCAAGGGCGGGAGAACACTGAAGCTTTCTTT

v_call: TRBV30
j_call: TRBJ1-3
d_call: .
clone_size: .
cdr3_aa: CAWSVGVSGNTIYF
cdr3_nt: TGTGCCTGGAGTGTAGGGGTTTCTGGAAACACCATATATTTT

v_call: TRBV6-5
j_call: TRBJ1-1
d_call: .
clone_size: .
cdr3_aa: CASSSGRGTEAFF
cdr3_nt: TGTGCCAGCAGCTCCGGACGGGGGACTGAAGCTTTCTTT

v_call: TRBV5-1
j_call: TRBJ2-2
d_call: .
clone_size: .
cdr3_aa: CASSLAPTSDTGELFF
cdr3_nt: TGCGCCAGCAGCTTGGCCCCTACGTCGGACACCGGGGAGCTGTTTTTT

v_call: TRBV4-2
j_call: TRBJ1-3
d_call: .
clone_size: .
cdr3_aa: CASSQGGGGVIGNTIYF
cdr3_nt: TGTGCCAGCAGCCAGGGAGGCGGGGGGGTAATAGGAAACACCATATATTTT

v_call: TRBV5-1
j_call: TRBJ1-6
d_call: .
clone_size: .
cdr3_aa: CASSFEGSAFSPLHF
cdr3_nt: TGCGCCAGCAGCTTTGAGGGATCCGCGTTTTCACCCCTCCACTTT

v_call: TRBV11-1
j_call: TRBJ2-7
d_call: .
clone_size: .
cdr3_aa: CASSPGQTEGYF
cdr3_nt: TGTGCCAGCAGCCCTGGACAAACGGAGGGGTACTTC

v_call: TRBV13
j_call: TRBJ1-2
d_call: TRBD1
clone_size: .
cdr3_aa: CASSLGRTGFNYGYTF
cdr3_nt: TGTGCCAGCAGCTTGGGTCGGACAGGTTTTAACTATGGCTACACCTTC

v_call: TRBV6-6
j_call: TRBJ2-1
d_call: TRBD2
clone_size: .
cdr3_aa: CASSSLAGAYNEQFF
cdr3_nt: TGTGCCAGCAGTTCACTAGCGGGGGCCTACAATGAGCAGTTCTTC

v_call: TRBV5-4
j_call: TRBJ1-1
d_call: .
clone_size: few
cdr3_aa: CASSLDSLRDLGTEAFF
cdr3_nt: TGTGCCAGCAGTCTTGACTCTCTCCGGGACTTGGGCACTGAAGCTTTCTTT

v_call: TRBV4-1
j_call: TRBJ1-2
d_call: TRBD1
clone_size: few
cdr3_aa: CASSQQGANYGYTF
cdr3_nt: TGCGCCAGCAGCCAACAGGGGGCTAACTATGGCTACACCTTC

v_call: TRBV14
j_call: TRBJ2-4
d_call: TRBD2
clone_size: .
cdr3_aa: CASSQDHWEGRSGKNIQYF
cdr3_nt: TGTGCCAGCAGCCAAGATCATTGGGAGGGCCGGAGTGGGAAAAACATTCAGTACTTC

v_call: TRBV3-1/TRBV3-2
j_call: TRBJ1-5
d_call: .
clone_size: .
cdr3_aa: CASSPTSRNQPQHF
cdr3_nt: TGTGCCAGCAGCCCGACATCTCGCAATCAGCCCCAGCATTTT

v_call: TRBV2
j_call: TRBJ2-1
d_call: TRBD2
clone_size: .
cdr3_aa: CASSERVSGSVGNEQFF
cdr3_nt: TGTGCCAGCAGTGAAAGGGTCAGCGGGAGCGTAGGCAATGAGCAGTTCTTC

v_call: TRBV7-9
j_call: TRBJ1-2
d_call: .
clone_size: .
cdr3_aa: CASSPFSYYGGYTF
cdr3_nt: TGTGCCAGCAGCCCGTTCTCATACTATGGCGGCTACACCTTC

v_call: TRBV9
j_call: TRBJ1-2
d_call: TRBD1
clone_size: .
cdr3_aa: CASSVVGDSGYTF
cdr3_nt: TGTGCCAGCAGCGTAGTGGGGGACAGTGGCTACACCTTC

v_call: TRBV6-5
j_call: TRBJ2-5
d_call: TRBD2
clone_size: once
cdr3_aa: CASSPGWGGQETQYF
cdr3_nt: TGTGCCAGCAGTCCCGGTTGGGGGGGCCAAGAGACCCAGTACTTC

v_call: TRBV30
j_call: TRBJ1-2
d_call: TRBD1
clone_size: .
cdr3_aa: CAWSPTGDYGYTF
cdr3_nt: TGTGCCTGGAGTCCTACAGGGGACTATGGCTACACCTTC